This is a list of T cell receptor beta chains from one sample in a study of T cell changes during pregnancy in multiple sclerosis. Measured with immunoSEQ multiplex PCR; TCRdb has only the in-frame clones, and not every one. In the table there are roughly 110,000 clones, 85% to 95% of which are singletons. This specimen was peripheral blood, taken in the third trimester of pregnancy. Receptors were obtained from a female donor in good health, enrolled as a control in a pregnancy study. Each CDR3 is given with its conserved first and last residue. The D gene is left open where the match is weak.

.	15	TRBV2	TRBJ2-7	CASSEVLRSDEEQYF
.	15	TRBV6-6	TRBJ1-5	CASSYYRQENQPQHF
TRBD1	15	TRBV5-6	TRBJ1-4	CASSRRQGGSEKLFF
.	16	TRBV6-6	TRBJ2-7	CASTRGLGEVSYEQYF
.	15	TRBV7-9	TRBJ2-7	CASSQPWGGHDEQYF
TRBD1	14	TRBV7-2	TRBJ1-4	CASSRTGPNEKLFF
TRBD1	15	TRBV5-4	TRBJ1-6	CASSGGQGYNSPLHF
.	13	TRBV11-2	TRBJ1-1	CASSFQGNTEAFF
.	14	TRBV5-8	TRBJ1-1	CASSFDSGVGEAFF
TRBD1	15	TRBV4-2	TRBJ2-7	CASSPGQGRHYEQYF
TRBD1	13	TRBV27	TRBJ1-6	CASRTGVNSPLHF
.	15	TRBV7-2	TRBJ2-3	CASSVDGGNTDTQYF
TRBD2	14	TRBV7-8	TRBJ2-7	CASTLLGGFYEQYF
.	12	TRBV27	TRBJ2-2	CASSGGTGELFF
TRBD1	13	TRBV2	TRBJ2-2	CASSGQGTGELFF
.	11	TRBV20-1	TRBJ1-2	CSARPGDGYTF
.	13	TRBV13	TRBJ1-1	CASSYSGLSEAFF
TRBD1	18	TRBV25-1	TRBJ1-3	CASSEYQTGSISGNTIYF
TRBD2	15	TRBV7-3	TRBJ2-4	CASSLAGGRENIQYF
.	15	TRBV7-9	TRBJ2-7	CASSLYSNGTREQYF
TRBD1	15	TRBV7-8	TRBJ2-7	CASSLIPGQAYEQYF
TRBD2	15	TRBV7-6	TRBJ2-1	CASSSLAGSYNEQFF
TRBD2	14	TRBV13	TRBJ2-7	CASCAALADYEQYF
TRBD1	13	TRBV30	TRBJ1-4	CAWGTGPNEKLFF
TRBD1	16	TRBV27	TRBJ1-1	CASSWRWTGTNTEAFF
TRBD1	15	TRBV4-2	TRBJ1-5	CASSQDGTGGQPQHF
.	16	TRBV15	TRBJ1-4	CATSKLGGDAGGKLFF
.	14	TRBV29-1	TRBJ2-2	CSVEARSNTGELFF
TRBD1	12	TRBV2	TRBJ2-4	CASSVQGDIQYF
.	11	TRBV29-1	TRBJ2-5	CSVEGSRTQYF
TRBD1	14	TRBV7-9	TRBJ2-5	CASSLTGAQETQYF
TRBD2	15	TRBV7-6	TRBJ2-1	CASSFRGGAGNEQFF
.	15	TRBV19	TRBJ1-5	CASSDRRNSNQPQHF
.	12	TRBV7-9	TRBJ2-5	CASSLVLETQYF
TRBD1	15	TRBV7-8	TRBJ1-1	CASSVTGGGNTEAFF
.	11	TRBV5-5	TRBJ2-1	CASSRSDEQFF
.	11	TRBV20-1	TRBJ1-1	CSQTGNTEAFF
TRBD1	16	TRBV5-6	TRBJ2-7	CASSRTGTGNFYEQYF
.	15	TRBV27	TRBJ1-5	CASSNQPGGNQPQHF
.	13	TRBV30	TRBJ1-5	CAWATGRNQPQHF
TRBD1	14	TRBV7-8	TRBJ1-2	CASSPTDRGYGYTF
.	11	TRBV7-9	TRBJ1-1	CASSLTSEAFF
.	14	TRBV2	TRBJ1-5	CASSLWGGNQPQHF
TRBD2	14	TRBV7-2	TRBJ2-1	CASSFGGGYNEQFF
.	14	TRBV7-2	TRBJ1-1	CASRQGQQNTEAFF
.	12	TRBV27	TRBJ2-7	CASKTGNHEQYF